The clone carrying this T cell receptor beta chain was recorded a few times. As yet, its antigen is unknown. The data are from a study of immune evolution from preneoplasia to lung adenocarcinoma. Study-wide results and caveats: Normal lung had highest clonality; later lesions appeared denser, more diverse.

The germline V gene encodes CDR1 SGHKS and CDR2 YYEKEE (reference sequence). V shed 4 bases and J shed 3 bases, with 16 bases lying between them. The CDR3 spans 15 residues. Assay used: immunoSEQ multiplex PCR; TCRdb lists only in-frame clones, some missing. The table lists about 3,700 clones, over 80% of them singletons. Between 2014 and 2017, patients underwent resection in Japan or China. Histologic diagnosis was independently verified by two lung pathologists. This chain joins TRBV5-5 and TRBJ2-5; no clear D gene. Material for sequencing was FFPE invasive lung adenocarcinoma tissue. The clonotype was recovered from a person between 65 and 79 years old with invasive lung adenocarcinoma. This CDR3 is CASSLMTLWKETQYF. The CDR3 DNA is TGTGCCAGCAGCCTTATGACCCTGTGGAAAGAGACCCAGTACTTC.